These T cell receptor beta chains were read from a single sample in a study of Tregs in tolerant kidney transplant recipients. The method was immunoSEQ multiplex PCR; TCRdb's version includes in-frame clones alone and lacks a portion of them. The table lists about 72,000 clones, around nine tenths of them singletons. This sample comprised CD8+ T cells from blood, obtained before the transplant. These receptors all stem from a human donor who received a combined kidney and bone marrow transplant. Each CDR3 is given with its conserved first and last residue. The order of the fields is clone size, J gene, V gene, D gene, CDR3 protein, CDR3 DNA. A D gene is named only where the DNA matches it firmly. Some rows mark clone size as missing; the rest say once, few, many or name a class of expanded clone.

>.|TRBJ1-4|TRBV28|.
CASYPGVGEKLFF
TGTGCCAGCTACCCGGGGGTAGGTGAAAAACTGTTTTTT
>.|TRBJ1-1|TRBV5-1|TRBD1
CASSSGTGNTEAFF
TGCGCCAGCAGCTCTGGGACAGGGAACACTGAAGCTTTCTTT
>.|TRBJ1-6|TRBV7-6|TRBD1
CASTRGQGSSPLHF
TGTGCCAGCACTCGGGGACAGGGAAGTTCACCCCTCCACTTT
>once|TRBJ2-7|TRBV27|TRBD1
CASSFVKGAGYEQYF
TGTGCCAGCAGTTTCGTCAAGGGGGCCGGCTACGAGCAGTACTTC
>.|TRBJ2-1|TRBV7-9|TRBD1
CASSSGDRGLHYNEQFF
TGTGCCAGCAGCTCAGGAGACAGGGGACTCCACTACAATGAGCAGTTCTTC
>.|TRBJ2-7|TRBV5-4|.
CASGQGSYEQYF
TGTGCCAGCGGTCAGGGCTCCTACGAGCAGTACTTC
>.|TRBJ2-7|TRBV4-1|TRBD1
CASSQSMTGGRYEQYF
TGCGCCAGCAGCCAATCGATGACAGGGGGCAGGTACGAGCAGTACTTC
>.|TRBJ1-1|TRBV5-5|.
CASSVGWNTEAFF
TGTGCCAGCAGCGTCGGGTGGAACACTGAAGCTTTCTTT
>.|TRBJ2-2|TRBV4-1|TRBD2
CASSRLAGNTGELFF
TGCGCCAGCAGCCGACTAGCGGGGAACACCGGGGAGCTGTTTTTT
>.|TRBJ1-2|TRBV21-1|.
CASSPREVAYGYTF
TGTGCCAGCAGCCCGCGGGAGGTTGCTTATGGCTACACCTTC